Shown below are 29 T cell receptor beta chains from a single sample sequenced in a study of blood T cell repertoires in COVID-19. Using immunoSEQ multiplex PCR, the repertoire was profiled, and TCRdb retains in-frame clones only, with some absent. The top ten clones hold around 20% of a sample with around 150,000 clones, about 86% of them seen once. Sample: peripheral blood. The receptors originated from a woman of 80 years or more with acute or convalescent COVID-19.

This chain links TRBV7-9 with TRBJ2-1; 7 bases align to TRBD1. V lost 1 base, J lost 6 bases, and 9 bases stayed unmatched. The CDR3 is 16 amino acids. Per germline, CDR1 SEHNR and CDR2 FQNEAQ (reference sequence). CDR3 sequence: CASSLVLKWTGNEQFF. The CDR3 DNA is TGTGCCAGCAGCTTAGTGTTAAAGTGGACAGGCAATGAGCAGTTCTTC.

The chain joins TRBV19 to TRBJ2-7, with 12 bases lining up with TRBD2. The germline gives CDR1 LNHDA, CDR2 SQIVND (reference sequence). Trimming took 10 bases from V and 6 from J; bases not matched to a gene: 16. The CDR3 consists of 16 residues. The CDR3 DNA reads as TGTGCCACCAGACTAGCGGGAGCGGGGTTTGGTTCCGAGCAGTACTTC. Its translation is CATRLAGAGFGSEQYF.

V usage is TRBV27 and J usage is TRBJ2-7; TRBD1 aligns across 9 bases. V dropped 3 bases and J dropped 4; count of bases not matched to a gene: 7. Looked up from germline, CDR1 is MNHEY and CDR2 is SMNVEV (reference sequence). This CDR3 has 15 residues. CDR3 in amino acids: CASSFSGQGPYEQYF. CDR3 nucleotide sequence: TGTGCCAGCAGTTTTTCGGGACAGGGTCCTTACGAGCAGTACTTC.

This rearrangement joins TRBV18 to TRBJ2-1; 8 bases align to TRBD2. The CDR3 runs to 17 residues. Germline CDR1 reads KGHSH; CDR2 reads LQKENI. V dropped 2 bases and J dropped 4; count of bases not matched to a gene: 10. The CDR3 nucleotides read TGTGCCAGCTCACCAGCCGGGGCGGGGGGCTCTTACAATGAGCAGTTCTTC. Translating gives CASSPAGAGGSYNEQFF. Using reference TRBV18 and TRBJ2-1 for the parts outside the CDR3, the full variable domain is NAGVMQNPRHLVRRRGQEARLRCSPMKGHSHVYWYRQLPEEGLKFMVYLQKENIIDESGMPKERFSAEFPKEGPSILRIQQVVRGDSAAYFCASSPAGAGGSYNEQFFGPGTRLTVL.

CDR3 coding DNA: TGTGCCATCAGTGAGAAACAGGGATCCATCTATGGCTACACCTTC. Its protein is CAISEKQGSIYGYTF. The V call is TRBV10-3, the J call TRBJ1-2, with D maybe TRBD1 (6 bases). Germline CDR1 is ENHRY and CDR2 is SYGVKD. V was cut by 2 bases and J by 4 bases, with 14 bases left in between. This CDR3 region has 15 residues.

The chain is built from TRBV6-2 or TRBV6-3 and TRBJ2-2, with D maybe TRBD2 (5 bases). Trimming took off 4 bases at V and 1 base at J, with 7 bases between the two ends. Germline CDR1 and CDR2: MNHEY and SVGEGT. The CDR3 totals 14 residues. Here the CDR3 DNA reads TGTGCCAGCAGTTTAGGAGGGAACACCGGGGAGCTGTTTTTT. Protein sequence: CASSLGGNTGELFF.

This rearrangement joins TRBV7-9 to TRBJ2-1, with 7 bases aligning to TRBD1. This CDR3 is built from 14 residues. Germline-derived CDR1 and CDR2 are SEHNR and FQNEAQ (reference sequence). V dropped 5 bases and J dropped 5; count of bases not matched to a gene: 6. Here the CDR3 reads CASSLGTADNEQFF. The DNA of the CDR3 is TGTGCCAGCAGCCTCGGGACAGCCGACAATGAGCAGTTCTTC.

V is TRBV3-1 (or the pseudogene TRBV3-2) and J is TRBJ2-1, with 8 bases matching TRBD2. The V segment lost 2 bases and the J segment 10 bases; nucleotides outside the gene matches: 4. The CDR3 loop spans 13 amino acids. From germline, CDR1 is LGHDT and CDR2 YNNKEL (reference sequence). CDR3 amino acids: CASSQPRLAEQFF. The CDR3 DNA reads TGTGCCAGCAGCCAACCCCGACTAGCGGAGCAGTTCTTC.

The CDR3 sequence: CASSVMGQENNEQFF. Written as DNA, the CDR3 is TGTGCCAGCAGCGTCATGGGACAGGAGAACAATGAGCAGTTCTTC. V usage is TRBV9 and J usage is TRBJ2-1, with 8 bases fitting TRBD1. Germline V gene lookup returns CDR1 SGDLS and CDR2 YYNGEE. The V segment lost 2 bases and the J segment 5 bases; nucleotides outside the gene matches: 6. CDR3 size: 15 residues.

The rearrangement uses TRBV3-1 (or the pseudogene TRBV3-2) and TRBJ1-6; perhaps TRBD1 as D (5 bases). The CDR3 loop spans 14 amino acids. V lost 2 bases and J 8 bases, leaving 10 bases between the germline ends. Germline V gene lookup returns CDR1 LGHDT and CDR2 YNNKEL (reference sequence). The CDR3 nucleotides read TGTGCCAGCAGCCAAAGGGGTATCTATTCACCCCTCCACTTT. It yields the protein CASSQRGIYSPLHF.

The chain links TRBV6-2 or TRBV6-3 to TRBJ1-5; D remains unclear. The germline V gene encodes CDR1 MNHEY and CDR2 SVGEGT. The CDR3 has 20 amino acids. V lost 0 bases and J 4 bases, leaving 25 bases between the germline ends. The CDR3 nucleotides are TGTGCCAGCAGTTACTCCGCGGGGTCCGTAAGGGCCAGAATAAATCAGCCCCAGCATTTT. Protein product: CASSYSAGSVRARINQPQHF.

Only a few counts were recorded for this clone. This chain uses TRBV18 with TRBJ1-3, with a tentative D call TRBD1 (6 bases). This CDR3 is built from 16 residues. The germline V gene encodes CDR1 KGHSH and CDR2 LQKENI. The ends were cut back, 0 bases at V and 3 bases at J, with 12 bases in the middle. Written as DNA, the CDR3 is TGTGCCAGCTCACCACCGGTCAGGGGCGTTGGAAACACCATATATTTT. Protein sequence: CASSPPVRGVGNTIYF.

To note about this clone: Other DNA sequences within the sample encode an identical CDR3. V is TRBV30 and J is TRBJ1-5; D is ambiguous. V was pared by 0 bases and J by 0 bases, with 3 bases between. The CDR3 sequence is 13 residues long. Germline V gene lookup returns CDR1 GTSNPN and CDR2 SVGIG (reference sequence). The CDR3 region is CAWSVGSNQPQHF. In DNA form, the CDR3 reads TGTGCCTGGAGTGTCGGTAGCAATCAGCCCCAGCATTTT.

This clone was picked up one time. J is TRBJ1-1 and V is TRBV28, with a tentative D call TRBD1 (5 bases). Per germline, CDR1 MDHEN and CDR2 SYDVKM. The CDR3 has 14 amino acids. The ends were cut back, 6 bases at V and 6 bases at J, with 17 bases in the middle. The CDR3 DNA follows: TGTGCCAGCAGCCTTCGGGACTCGAGCGCTGAAGCTTTCTTT. Its protein product is CASSLRDSSAEAFF.

The chain couples TRBV27 to TRBJ2-3; 7 bases are a match to TRBD2. CDR1 MNHEY and CDR2 SMNVEV come from the germline V gene (reference sequence). The CDR3 is 14 amino acids. Trimming at V came to 6 bases and at J to 8 bases, leaving 11 bases not matched to a gene. The CDR3 nucleotides read TGTGCCAGCAGAGAAGGCGGGAGCGTGGGTACGCAGTATTTT. Its translation: CASREGGSVGTQYF.

V is TRBV28 and J is TRBJ2-5, with 7 bases aligning to TRBD2. V lost 6 bases, J lost 3 bases, and 13 bases stayed unmatched. In germline, CDR1 is MDHEN, CDR2 SYDVKM. CDR3 length: 16 amino acids. CDR3: CASSSPTGREEETQYF. CDR3 bases: TGTGCCAGCAGCTCCCCGACGGGCCGGGAGGAAGAGACCCAGTACTTC.

This chain uses TRBV2 with TRBJ2-7, with a tentative D call TRBD2 (6 bases). CDR3 length equals 15 residues. Trimming took off 6 bases at V and 4 bases at J, with 19 bases between the two ends. Germline assignment: CDR1 SNHLY and CDR2 FYNNEI. This chain's CDR3 is CASSAGRLVGYEQYF. The DNA of the CDR3 is TGTGCCAGCAGCGCGGGACGGCTGGTGGGTTACGAGCAGTACTTC.

This sequence joins TRBV18 and TRBJ1-2; 7 nucleotides line up with TRBD1. CDR3 length: 13 amino acids. With 5 bases clipped from V and 4 bases from J, the junction kept 4 bases outside the gene matches. Germline assignment: CDR1 KGHSH and CDR2 LQKENI. The CDR3 DNA reads as TGTGCCAGCTCAGAGACAGGGACCTATGGCTACACCTTC. It yields the protein CASSETGTYGYTF.

This clone was counted between two and nine times. The rearrangement links TRBV9 to TRBJ2-2; D might be TRBD2 (5 bases). This CDR3 contains 14 residues. V lost 0 bases, J lost 4 bases, and 7 bases lay in between. The germline gives CDR1 SGDLS, CDR2 YYNGEE. The CDR3 DNA reads as TGTGCCAGCAGCGTAGTGGGAGCCACCGGGGAGCTGTTTTTT. This translates into CASSVVGATGELFF.

To note about this clone: This sample includes further DNA sequences coding for the same CDR3. The CDR3 here is CASSPESGNTIYF. The CDR3 DNA sequence: TGTGCCAGCTCACCTGAGTCTGGAAACACCATATATTTT. V is TRBV18 and J is TRBJ1-3; D is undetermined. Trimming shortened V by 3 bases and J by 1 base, and 4 bases separated the two germline ends. CDR1 is KGHSH, CDR2 LQKENI, per germline. The CDR3 consists of 13 residues.

The rearrangement joins TRBV5-6 to TRBJ2-3; D may be TRBD2 (5 bases). CDR1 and CDR2 from the germline V gene are SGHDT and YYEEEE. The V end lost 0 bases, the J end lost 4 bases, and 9 bases lay between the germline ends. The CDR3 is 14 amino acids. The DNA for the CDR3 is TGTGCCAGCAGCTTGGTTTCCGGGGCAGATACGCAGTATTTT. Translation: CASSLVSGADTQYF.

This clone was counted a single time. This chain connects TRBV5-1 to TRBJ2-3, with 7 bases aligning to TRBD2. J gave up 0 bases and V 2 bases, and 3 bases lay outside the gene matches. The CDR3 length is 15 residues. Germline loops: CDR1 SGHRS, CDR2 YFSETQ. DNA for the CDR3: TGCGCCAGCAGCTTAGGCGGGAGTAGCACAGATACGCAGTATTTT. This gives the protein CASSLGGSSTDTQYF.

The rearrangement uses TRBV7-9 and TRBJ2-7; D not resolved. The germline V and J ends were trimmed by 5 bases and 2 bases, with 13 bases remaining between them. The germline V gene encodes CDR1 SEHNR and CDR2 FQNEAQ (reference sequence). The CDR3 sequence is 14 residues long. CDR3 amino acids: CASSNRVNAYEQYF. CDR3 bases: TGTGCCAGCAGCAACAGAGTCAACGCCTACGAGCAGTACTTC.

The chain employs TRBV7-9 and TRBJ2-2, with TRBD1 matching 9 bases. The CDR3 runs to 15 residues. V shed 5 bases, J shed 5 bases, and the junction held 6 bases outside the gene matches. From germline, CDR1 is SEHNR and CDR2 FQNEAQ (reference sequence). This chain's CDR3 is CASSPRTGATGELFF. CDR3 nucleotide sequence: TGTGCCAGCAGCCCTCGGACAGGGGCAACCGGGGAGCTGTTTTTT. Using reference TRBV7-9 and TRBJ2-2 for the parts outside the CDR3, the full variable domain is DTGVSQNPRHKITKRGQNVTFRCDPISEHNRLYWYRQTLGQGPEFLTYFQNEAQLEKSRLLSDRFSAERPKGSFSTLEIQRTEQGDSAMYLCASSPRTGATGELFFGEGSRLTVL.

The V and J genes are TRBV5-1 and TRBJ2-2; no definite D call. The CDR3 totals 14 residues. The V and J ends lost 1 base and 1 base respectively, with 5 bases between them. Per the germline V gene, CDR1 is SGHRS and CDR2 is YFSETQ. This CDR3 reads CASSLRLNTGELFF. DNA for the CDR3: TGCGCCAGCAGCTTGCGACTGAACACCGGGGAGCTGTTTTTT.

This chain joins TRBV3-1 (or the pseudogene TRBV3-2) and TRBJ1-6, with 7 bases matching TRBD1. CDR1 and CDR2 from the germline V gene are LGHDT and YNNKEL (reference sequence). The V segment lost 3 bases and the J segment 6 bases; nucleotides outside the gene matches: 2. The length of the CDR3 is 14 residues. CDR3 DNA: TGTGCCAGCAGCCAGGGGACAGTTAATTCACCCCTCCACTTT. Amino acids: CASSQGTVNSPLHF.

CDR3 loop: CASTAPGTGTAYEQYF. The CDR3 DNA sequence: TGTGCCAGCACCGCCCCCGGGACAGGGACGGCCTACGAGCAGTACTTC. J is TRBJ2-7 and V is TRBV5-6; the match to TRBD1 covers 9 bases. Germline lookup yields CDR1 SGHDT and CDR2 YYEEEE. The CDR3 spans 16 residues. J gave up 2 bases and V 6 bases, and 12 bases lay outside the gene matches.

The J gene is TRBJ2-7, the V gene TRBV10-3; D remains unclear. The length of the CDR3 is 14 residues. Trimming pared 5 bases from V and 2 bases from J, leaving 13 bases between. The germline V gene has CDR1 ENHRY and CDR2 SYGVKD. CDR3 nucleotides: TGTGCCATCAGTCCGACTGGATCGGCCTACGAGCAGTACTTC. Its translation: CAISPTGSAYEQYF.

The chain uses TRBV29-1 and TRBJ1-4, with D possibly being TRBD1 (6 bases). Germline V lookup: CDR1 SQVTM, CDR2 ANQGSEA. CDR3 length: 13 amino acids. Trimming took 4 bases from V and 8 from J, leaving 14 bases between them. In nucleotides, the CDR3 is TGCAGCGTTGCCAGGGGAGGGTCAGAAAAACTGTTTTTT. This gives the protein CSVARGGSEKLFF.